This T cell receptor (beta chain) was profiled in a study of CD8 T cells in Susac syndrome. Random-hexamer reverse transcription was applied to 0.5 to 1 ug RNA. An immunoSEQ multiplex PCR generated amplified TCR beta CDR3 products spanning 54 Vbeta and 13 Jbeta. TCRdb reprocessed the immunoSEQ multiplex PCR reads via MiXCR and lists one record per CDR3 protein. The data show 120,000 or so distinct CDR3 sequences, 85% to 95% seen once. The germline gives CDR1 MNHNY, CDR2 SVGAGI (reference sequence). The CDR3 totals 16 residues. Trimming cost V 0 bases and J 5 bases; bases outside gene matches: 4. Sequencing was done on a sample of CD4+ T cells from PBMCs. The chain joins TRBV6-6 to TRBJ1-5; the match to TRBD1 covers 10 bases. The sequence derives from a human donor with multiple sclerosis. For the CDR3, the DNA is TGTGCCAGCAGTTACTCAACCGGGACAGGGGATCAGCCCCAGCATTTT. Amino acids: CASSYSTGTGDQPQHF.